This T cell receptor beta chain emerged from a study of CD8 T cells in Susac syndrome. The RNA, roughly 0.45 to 1 ug, was put through reverse transcription using random hexamers. TCRdb redid the calling of the immunoSEQ multiplex PCR reads with MiXCR, one entry per CDR3 protein. The repertoire consists of approximately 260,000 distinct CDR3 sequences, with around 96% occurring once and the leading ten covering approximately 0.1%. J gave up 5 bases and V 3 bases, and 3 bases lay outside the gene matches. There are 14 residues in the CDR3. Germline CDR1 reads LGHNA; CDR2 reads YNFKEQ. J is TRBJ1-1 and V is TRBV4-2; 10 bases agree with TRBD1. Sequencing was done on a sample of CD4+ T cells from PBMCs. The TCR was taken from a human donor with Susac syndrome. CDR3 in amino acids: CASSQTGGKTEAFF. CDR3 sequence (DNA): TGTGCCAGCAGCCAGACAGGGGGCAAGACTGAAGCTTTCTTT.